This T cell receptor (beta chain) was captured by sequencing in a study of cytomegalovirus exposure and HLA in healthy donors. A multiplex PCR was run with 60 Vbeta primers and 13 Jbeta primers. TCRdb's table, derived via immunoSEQ multiplex PCR, lists solely in-frame clones and lacks some. The repertoire holds 40,000 or so clones, with over 55% as singletons. Germline trimming cut 4 bases from V and 4 bases from J; bases unmatched to any gene: 4. The CDR3 runs to 13 residues. Germline loops: CDR1 SQVTM, CDR2 ANQGSEA. The sequencing sample was made of PBMCs. The chain recombines TRBV29-1 with TRBJ1-3; 7 bases match TRBD1. This sequence was found in a human donor in good health. The CDR3 DNA reads TGCAGCGTTGGACAGGGAGGAGGAAACACCATATATTTT. It specifies CSVGQGGGNTIYF.